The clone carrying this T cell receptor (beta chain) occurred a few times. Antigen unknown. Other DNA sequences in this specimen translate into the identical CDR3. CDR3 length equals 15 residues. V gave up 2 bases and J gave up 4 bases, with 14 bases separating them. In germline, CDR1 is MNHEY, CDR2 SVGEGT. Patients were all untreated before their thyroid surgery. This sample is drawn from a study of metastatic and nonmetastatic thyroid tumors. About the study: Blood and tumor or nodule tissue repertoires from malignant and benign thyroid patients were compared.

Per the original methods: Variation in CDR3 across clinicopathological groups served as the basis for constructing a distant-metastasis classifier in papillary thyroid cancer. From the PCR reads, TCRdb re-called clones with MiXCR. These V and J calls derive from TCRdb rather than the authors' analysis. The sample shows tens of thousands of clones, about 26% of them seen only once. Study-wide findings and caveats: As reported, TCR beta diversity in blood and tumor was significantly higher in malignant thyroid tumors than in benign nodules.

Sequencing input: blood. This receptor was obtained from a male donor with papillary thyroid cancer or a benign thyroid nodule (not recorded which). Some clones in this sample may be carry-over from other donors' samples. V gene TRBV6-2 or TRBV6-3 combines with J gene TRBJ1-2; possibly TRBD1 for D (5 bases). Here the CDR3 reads CASSYSWGAGYGYTF. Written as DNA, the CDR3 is TGTGCCAGCAGTTACAGCTGGGGCGCGGGCTATGGCTACACCTTC.